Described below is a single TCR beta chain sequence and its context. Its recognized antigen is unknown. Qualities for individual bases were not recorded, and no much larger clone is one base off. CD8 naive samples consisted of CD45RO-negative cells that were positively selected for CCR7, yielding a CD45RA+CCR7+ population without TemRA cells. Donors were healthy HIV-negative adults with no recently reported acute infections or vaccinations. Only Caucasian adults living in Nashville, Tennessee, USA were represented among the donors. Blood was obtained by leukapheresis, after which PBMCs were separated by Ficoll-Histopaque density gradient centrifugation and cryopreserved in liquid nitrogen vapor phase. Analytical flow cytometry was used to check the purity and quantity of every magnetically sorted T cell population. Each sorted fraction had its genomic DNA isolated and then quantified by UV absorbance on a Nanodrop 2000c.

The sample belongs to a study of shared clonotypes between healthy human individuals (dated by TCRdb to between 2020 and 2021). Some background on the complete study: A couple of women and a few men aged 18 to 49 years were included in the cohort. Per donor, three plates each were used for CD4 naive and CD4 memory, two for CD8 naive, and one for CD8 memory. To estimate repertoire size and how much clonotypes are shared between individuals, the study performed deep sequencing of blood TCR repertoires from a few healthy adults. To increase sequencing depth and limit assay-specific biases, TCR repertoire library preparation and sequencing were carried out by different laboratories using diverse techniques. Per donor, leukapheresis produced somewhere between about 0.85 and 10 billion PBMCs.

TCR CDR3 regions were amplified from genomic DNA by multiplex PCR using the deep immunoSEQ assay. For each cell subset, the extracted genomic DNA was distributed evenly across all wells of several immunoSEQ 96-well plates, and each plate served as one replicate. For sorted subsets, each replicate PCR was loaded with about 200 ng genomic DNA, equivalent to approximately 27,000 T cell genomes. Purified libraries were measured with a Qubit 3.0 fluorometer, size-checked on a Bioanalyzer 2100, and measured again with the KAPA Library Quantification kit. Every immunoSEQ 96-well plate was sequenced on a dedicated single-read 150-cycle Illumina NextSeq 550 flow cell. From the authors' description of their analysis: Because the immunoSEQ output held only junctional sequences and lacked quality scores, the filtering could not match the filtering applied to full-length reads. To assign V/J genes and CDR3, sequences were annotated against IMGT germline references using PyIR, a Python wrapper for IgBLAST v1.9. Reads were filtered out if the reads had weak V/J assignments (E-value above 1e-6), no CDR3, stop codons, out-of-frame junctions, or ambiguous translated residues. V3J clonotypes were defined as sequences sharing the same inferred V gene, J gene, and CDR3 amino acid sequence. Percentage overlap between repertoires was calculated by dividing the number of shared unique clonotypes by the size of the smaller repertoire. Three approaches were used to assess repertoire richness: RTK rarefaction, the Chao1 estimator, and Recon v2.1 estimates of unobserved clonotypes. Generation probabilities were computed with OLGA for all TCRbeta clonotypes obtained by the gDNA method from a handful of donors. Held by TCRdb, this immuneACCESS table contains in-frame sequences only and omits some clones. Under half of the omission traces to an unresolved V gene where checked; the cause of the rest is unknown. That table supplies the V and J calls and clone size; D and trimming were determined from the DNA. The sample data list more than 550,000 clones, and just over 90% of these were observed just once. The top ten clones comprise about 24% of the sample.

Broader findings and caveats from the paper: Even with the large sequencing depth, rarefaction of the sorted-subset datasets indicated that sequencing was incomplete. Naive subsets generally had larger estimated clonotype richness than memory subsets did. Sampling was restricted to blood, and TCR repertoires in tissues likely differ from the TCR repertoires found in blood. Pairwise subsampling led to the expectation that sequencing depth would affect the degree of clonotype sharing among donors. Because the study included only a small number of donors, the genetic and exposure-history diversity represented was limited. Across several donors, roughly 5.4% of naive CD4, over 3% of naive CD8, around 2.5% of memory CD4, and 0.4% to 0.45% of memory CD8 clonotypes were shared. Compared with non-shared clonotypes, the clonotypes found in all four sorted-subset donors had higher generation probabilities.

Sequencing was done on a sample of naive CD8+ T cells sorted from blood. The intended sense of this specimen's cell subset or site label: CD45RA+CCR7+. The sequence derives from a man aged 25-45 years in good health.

The DNA sequence is as follows: TGTGCCAGCAGCTTACGGGGCTACTACTCCTACGAGCAGTACTTC. Its protein is CASSLRGYYSYEQYF. The sequence joins TRBV7-8 to TRBJ2-7; the D element could tentatively be TRBD1 or TRBD2, as 5 bases agree for each. V and J are truncated by 2 bases and 0 bases respectively, leaving an intervening sequence of 11 bases. The cysteine opens and the phenylalanine closes a CDR3 of 15 amino acids. Only the CDR3 DNA is retained, 45 bases long and in frame from the first base. CDR1 and CDR2, per the germline V gene, are SGHVS and FQNEAQ.